This is a list of T cell receptor beta chains from one sample in a study of cytomegalovirus exposure and HLA in healthy donors. Assay: immunoSEQ multiplex PCR; the TCRdb copy retains only in-frame clones and omits some. Seen here are more than 250,000 clones, approximately 90% observed once, and the top ten hold 2% to 3%. The sequenced sample consisted of PBMCs. The receptors originated from a woman younger than 35 in good health and CMV-seronegative. CDR3s include the opening cysteine and the closing phenylalanine or tryptophan. The order of the fields is CDR3 protein, CDR3 DNA, D gene, V gene, clone size, J gene. A D gene is named only where the DNA matches it firmly. The listing skips clone size in some rows; elsewhere it reads once, few, many or a size class.

CDR3 protein: CSVSGYDTDTQYF
CDR3 DNA: TGCAGCGTCTCGGGGTACGATACCGATACGCAGTATTTT
D gene: -
V gene: TRBV29-1
clone size: few
J gene: TRBJ2-3

CDR3 protein: CASSLHPGQGAGELFF
CDR3 DNA: TGCGCCAGCAGCTTACATCCGGGACAGGGGGCCGGGGAGCTGTTTTTT
D gene: TRBD1
V gene: TRBV5-1
clone size: -
J gene: TRBJ2-2

CDR3 protein: CASSRGGSGNTIYF
CDR3 DNA: TGTGCCAGCTCGCGCGGGGGATCTGGAAACACCATATATTTT
D gene: -
V gene: TRBV18
clone size: -
J gene: TRBJ1-3

CDR3 protein: CASSPPGRGKDQPQHF
CDR3 DNA: TGTGCCAGCAGCCCACCCGGCAGGGGGAAGGATCAGCCCCAGCATTTT
D gene: TRBD1
V gene: TRBV7-9
clone size: once
J gene: TRBJ1-5

CDR3 protein: CASSARVGEGYTF
CDR3 DNA: TGTGCCAGCAGCGCCAGGGTTGGCGAGGGCTACACCTTC
D gene: -
V gene: TRBV7-6
clone size: -
J gene: TRBJ1-2

CDR3 protein: CASGLGRGQPQHF
CDR3 DNA: TGTGCTAGTGGTTTGGGCCGGGGGCAGCCCCAGCATTTT
D gene: -
V gene: TRBV12-5
clone size: -
J gene: TRBJ1-5

CDR3 protein: CASSNRPPGETQYF
CDR3 DNA: TGTGCCAGTAGTAACAGGCCCCCAGGGGAGACCCAGTACTTC
D gene: -
V gene: TRBV19
clone size: -
J gene: TRBJ2-5

CDR3 protein: CASSRSAGQGFYEQYF
CDR3 DNA: TGTGCCAGCAGCCGCAGCGCGGGACAGGGATTCTACGAGCAGTACTTC
D gene: TRBD1
V gene: TRBV4-2
clone size: -
J gene: TRBJ2-7

CDR3 protein: CASSDLDSYGYTF
CDR3 DNA: TGTGCCAGCAGCGACCTCGACAGCTATGGCTACACCTTC
D gene: -
V gene: TRBV7-8
clone size: -
J gene: TRBJ1-2

CDR3 protein: CATSRDTYKVSNQPQHF
CDR3 DNA: TGTGCCACCAGCCGGGATACCTACAAGGTCAGCAATCAGCCCCAGCATTTT
D gene: -
V gene: TRBV15
clone size: -
J gene: TRBJ1-5

CDR3 protein: CSVDTAMNTEAFF
CDR3 DNA: TGCAGCGTTGACACAGCCATGAACACTGAAGCTTTCTTT
D gene: -
V gene: TRBV29-1
clone size: -
J gene: TRBJ1-1

CDR3 protein: CASSRDSDTQYF
CDR3 DNA: TGTGCCAGCAGCCGGGATTCAGATACGCAGTATTTT
D gene: -
V gene: TRBV9
clone size: -
J gene: TRBJ2-3

CDR3 protein: CASSLTWGTTEAFF
CDR3 DNA: TGCGCCAGCAGCCTTACCTGGGGCACCACTGAAGCTTTCTTT
D gene: -
V gene: TRBV4-1
clone size: -
J gene: TRBJ1-1

CDR3 protein: CASSLGDRGRDGNQPQHF
CDR3 DNA: TGTGCCAGCAGCTTAGGCGACAGGGGGCGCGATGGCAATCAGCCCCAGCATTTT
D gene: TRBD1
V gene: TRBV7-9
clone size: few
J gene: TRBJ1-5

CDR3 protein: CASSPGVGGTQYF
CDR3 DNA: TGTGCCAGCTCACCAGGGGTAGGGGGGACCCAGTACTTC
D gene: -
V gene: TRBV18
clone size: -
J gene: TRBJ2-5

CDR3 protein: CASSPVEGLNIQYF
CDR3 DNA: TGTGCCAGCAGTCCTGTGGAGGGATTAAACATTCAGTACTTC
D gene: -
V gene: TRBV6-5
clone size: -
J gene: TRBJ2-4

CDR3 protein: CASSLDGGGEAFF
CDR3 DNA: TGTGCCAGCAGCTTAGATGGGGGGGGTGAAGCTTTCTTT
D gene: -
V gene: TRBV11-2
clone size: -
J gene: TRBJ1-1

CDR3 protein: CATRLEISGNTIYF
CDR3 DNA: TGTGCCACTCGGTTAGAAATCTCGGGAAACACCATATATTTT
D gene: -
V gene: TRBV2
clone size: -
J gene: TRBJ1-3

CDR3 protein: CASSSQGPVRPYEQYF
CDR3 DNA: TGTGCCAGTAGTTCCCAGGGGCCAGTCCGCCCCTACGAGCAGTACTTC
D gene: -
V gene: TRBV19
clone size: -
J gene: TRBJ2-7

CDR3 protein: CASRGRVNSNQPQHF
CDR3 DNA: TGTGCCAGCAGAGGCCGGGTCAATAGCAATCAGCCCCAGCATTTT
D gene: -
V gene: TRBV27
clone size: -
J gene: TRBJ1-5

CDR3 protein: CASTTSGGPYSYEQYF
CDR3 DNA: TGTGCCAGCACGACTAGCGGGGGGCCATACTCCTACGAGCAGTACTTC
D gene: TRBD2
V gene: TRBV25-1
clone size: -
J gene: TRBJ2-7

CDR3 protein: CASSKPMRGEAFF
CDR3 DNA: TGTGCCAGCAGCAAACCGATGCGGGGGGAAGCTTTCTTT
D gene: -
V gene: TRBV11-2
clone size: -
J gene: TRBJ1-1

CDR3 protein: CAIGGAPGVYNSPLHF
CDR3 DNA: TGTGCCATCGGGGGGGCCCCAGGGGTCTATAATTCACCCCTCCACTTT
D gene: -
V gene: TRBV10-3
clone size: -
J gene: TRBJ1-6

CDR3 protein: CAVSLTSGNSGELFF
CDR3 DNA: TGTGCCGTTTCCCTTACGAGCGGTAACTCCGGGGAGCTGTTTTTT
D gene: -
V gene: TRBV6-5
clone size: -
J gene: TRBJ2-2

CDR3 protein: CASSQDERTTYNEQFF
CDR3 DNA: TGTGCCAGCAGCCAAGATGAGCGGACCACCTACAATGAGCAGTTCTTC
D gene: -
V gene: TRBV4-2
clone size: -
J gene: TRBJ2-1

CDR3 protein: CASSPEVGTEAFF
CDR3 DNA: TGTGCCAGCAGTCCTGAGGTGGGCACTGAAGCTTTCTTT
D gene: -
V gene: TRBV2
clone size: -
J gene: TRBJ1-1

CDR3 protein: CASSVQTDTQYF
CDR3 DNA: TGCGCCAGCAGCGTCCAGACAGATACGCAGTATTTT
D gene: -
V gene: TRBV5-1
clone size: -
J gene: TRBJ2-3

CDR3 protein: CASSLGDRKETQYF
CDR3 DNA: TGTGCCAGCAGCTTGGGTGACAGGAAAGAGACCCAGTACTTC
D gene: -
V gene: TRBV5-4
clone size: -
J gene: TRBJ2-5

CDR3 protein: CASKMDSYSNQPQHF
CDR3 DNA: TGTGCCAGTAAAATGGACAGCTATAGCAATCAGCCCCAGCATTTT
D gene: -
V gene: TRBV19
clone size: -
J gene: TRBJ1-5

CDR3 protein: CASTRAGGVYGYTF
CDR3 DNA: TGTGCCAGTACACGGGCAGGGGGCGTCTATGGCTACACCTTC
D gene: TRBD1
V gene: TRBV19
clone size: -
J gene: TRBJ1-2

CDR3 protein: CASSEGRTGETEAFF
CDR3 DNA: TGTGCCAGCAGCGAAGGGAGGACAGGGGAAACTGAAGCTTTCTTT
D gene: TRBD1
V gene: TRBV9
clone size: -
J gene: TRBJ1-1

CDR3 protein: CASISLSVLGNTIYF
CDR3 DNA: TGTGCCAGCATCTCTCTCAGCGTACTCGGAAACACCATATATTTT
D gene: -
V gene: TRBV6-5
clone size: -
J gene: TRBJ1-3

CDR3 protein: CASRRAGLTDTQYF
CDR3 DNA: TGTGCCAGCAGACGGGCCGGACTCACAGATACGCAGTATTTT
D gene: -
V gene: TRBV5-5
clone size: -
J gene: TRBJ2-3

CDR3 protein: CASSDRPGSGELFF
CDR3 DNA: TGTGCCAGCAGTGACCGCCCGGGGTCCGGGGAGCTGTTTTTT
D gene: -
V gene: TRBV6-4
clone size: few
J gene: TRBJ2-2

CDR3 protein: CASSEAPGKDGYTF
CDR3 DNA: TGTGCCAGCAGTGAAGCTCCGGGAAAGGATGGCTACACCTTC
D gene: -
V gene: TRBV6-1
clone size: -
J gene: TRBJ1-2

CDR3 protein: CASYGTATNYGYTF
CDR3 DNA: TGTGCCAGTTACGGGACAGCTACTAACTATGGCTACACCTTC
D gene: TRBD1
V gene: TRBV19
clone size: -
J gene: TRBJ1-2

CDR3 protein: CASSGQGVAAFF
CDR3 DNA: TGTGCCAGCTCGGGACAGGGGGTGGCAGCTTTCTTT
D gene: TRBD1
V gene: TRBV2
clone size: -
J gene: TRBJ1-1

CDR3 protein: CASSSQALIGELFF
CDR3 DNA: TGTGCCAGCAGCTCCCAGGCGTTAATCGGGGAGCTGTTTTTT
D gene: -
V gene: TRBV11-2
clone size: -
J gene: TRBJ2-2

CDR3 protein: CASSVWGLYEQYF
CDR3 DNA: TGTGCCAGCAGCGTATGGGGGCTTTACGAGCAGTACTTC
D gene: -
V gene: TRBV9
clone size: -
J gene: TRBJ2-7

CDR3 protein: CASSLELINTEAFF
CDR3 DNA: TGCGCCAGCAGCTTGGAGCTAATCAACACTGAAGCTTTCTTT
D gene: -
V gene: TRBV5-1
clone size: -
J gene: TRBJ1-1